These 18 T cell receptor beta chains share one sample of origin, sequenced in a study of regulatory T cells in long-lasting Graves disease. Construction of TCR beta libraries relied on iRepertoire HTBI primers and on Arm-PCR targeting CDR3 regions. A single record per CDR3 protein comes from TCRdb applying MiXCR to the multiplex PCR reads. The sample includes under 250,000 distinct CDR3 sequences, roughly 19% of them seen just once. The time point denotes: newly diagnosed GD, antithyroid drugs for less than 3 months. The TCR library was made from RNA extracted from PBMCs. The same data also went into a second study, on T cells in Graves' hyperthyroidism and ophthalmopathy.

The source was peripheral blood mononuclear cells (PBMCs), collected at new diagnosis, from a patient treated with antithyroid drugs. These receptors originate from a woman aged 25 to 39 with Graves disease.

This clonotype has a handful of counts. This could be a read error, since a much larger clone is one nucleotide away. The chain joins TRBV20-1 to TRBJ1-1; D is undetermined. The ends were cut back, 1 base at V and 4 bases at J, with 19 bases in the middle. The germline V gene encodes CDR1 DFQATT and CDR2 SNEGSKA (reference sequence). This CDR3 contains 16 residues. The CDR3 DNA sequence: TGCAGTGCTAGAGCGTTTACTGGAGCGATGAGCACTGAAGCTTTCTTT. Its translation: CSARAFTGAMSTEAFF.

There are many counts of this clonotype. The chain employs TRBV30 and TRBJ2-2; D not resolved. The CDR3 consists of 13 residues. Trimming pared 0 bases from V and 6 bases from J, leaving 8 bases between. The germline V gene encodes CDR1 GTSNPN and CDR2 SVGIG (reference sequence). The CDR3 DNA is TGTGCCTGGAGTGTACGCCCGGCCGGGGAGCTGTTTTTT. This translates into CAWSVRPAGELFF.

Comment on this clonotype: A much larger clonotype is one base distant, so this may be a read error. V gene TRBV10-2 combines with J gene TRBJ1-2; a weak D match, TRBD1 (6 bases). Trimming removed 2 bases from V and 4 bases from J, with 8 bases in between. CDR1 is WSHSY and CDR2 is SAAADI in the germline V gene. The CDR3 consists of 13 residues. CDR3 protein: CASSEDRSYGYTF. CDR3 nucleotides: TGCGCCAGCAGTGAGGACAGGAGCTATGGCTACACCTTC.

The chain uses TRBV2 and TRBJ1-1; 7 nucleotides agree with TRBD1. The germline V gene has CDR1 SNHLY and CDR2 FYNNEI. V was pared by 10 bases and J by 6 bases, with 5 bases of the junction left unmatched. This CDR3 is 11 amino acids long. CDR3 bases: TGTGCCACCCCAGGGGGTCCTGAAGCTTTCTTT. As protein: CATPGGPEAFF.

DNA of the CDR3: TGTGCCAGCAGCTCTAGGTGGGGATCCACAGATACGCAGTATTTT. It is translated as CASSSRWGSTDTQYF. The J gene is TRBJ2-3, the V gene TRBV5-5; D is unclear. CDR3 length: 15 residues. Trimming shortened V by 3 bases and J by 2 bases, and 13 bases separated the two germline ends. Germline V gives CDR1 SGHKS, CDR2 YYEKEE (reference sequence).

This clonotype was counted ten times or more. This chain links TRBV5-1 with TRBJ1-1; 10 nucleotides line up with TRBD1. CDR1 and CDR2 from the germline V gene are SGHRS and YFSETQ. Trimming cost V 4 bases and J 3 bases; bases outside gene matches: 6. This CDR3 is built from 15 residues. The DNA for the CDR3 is TGCGCCAGCAGCCCGGACAGGGGGGGATACACTGAAGCTTTCTTT. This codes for CASSPDRGGYTEAFF.

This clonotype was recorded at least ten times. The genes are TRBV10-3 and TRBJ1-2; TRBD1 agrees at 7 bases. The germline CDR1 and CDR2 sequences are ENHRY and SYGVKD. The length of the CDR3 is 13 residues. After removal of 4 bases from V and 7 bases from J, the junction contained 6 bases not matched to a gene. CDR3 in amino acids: CAISGQGSSGYTF. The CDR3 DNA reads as TGTGCCATCAGTGGACAGGGAAGCTCTGGCTACACCTTC.

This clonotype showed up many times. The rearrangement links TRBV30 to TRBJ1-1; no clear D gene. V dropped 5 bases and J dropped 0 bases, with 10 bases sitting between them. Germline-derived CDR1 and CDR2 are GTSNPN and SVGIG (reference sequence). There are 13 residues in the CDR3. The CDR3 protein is CAWEASMNTEAFF. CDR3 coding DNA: TGTGCCTGGGAGGCAAGCATGAACACTGAAGCTTTCTTT.

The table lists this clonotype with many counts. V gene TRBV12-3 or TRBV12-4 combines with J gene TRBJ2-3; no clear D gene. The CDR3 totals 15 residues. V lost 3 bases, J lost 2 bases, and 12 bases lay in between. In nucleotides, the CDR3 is TGTGCCAGCAGTTTGTTCAAGATAATCACAGATACGCAGTATTTT. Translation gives CASSLFKIITDTQYF.

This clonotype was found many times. CDR3 nucleotide sequence: TGTGCCAGCAGCCAAGTGGGACAGGGTGGAAACAATCAGCCCCAGCATTTT. Its protein product is CASSQVGQGGNNQPQHF. This chain links TRBV4-2 with TRBJ1-5, with TRBD1 identical over 9 bases. V lost 1 base to trimming and J lost 3 bases; unmatched junction nucleotides: 7. The length of the CDR3 is 17 residues. Germline V gene sequence: CDR1 LGHNA, CDR2 YNFKEQ.

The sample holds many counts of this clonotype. The CDR3 loop is CASSLYDGTASTLNYGYTF. DNA of the CDR3: TGTGCCAGCAGTTTGTATGATGGGACAGCGAGTACCCTCAACTATGGCTACACCTTC. This chain connects TRBV12-3 or TRBV12-4 to TRBJ1-2; 7 bases align to TRBD1. This CDR3 is 19 amino acids long. With 3 bases clipped from V and 2 bases from J, the junction kept 18 bases outside the gene matches.

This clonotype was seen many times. The CDR3 DNA follows: TGTGCCTGGAGTGGGCGGCAGAACACTGAAGCTTTCTTT. Amino acid sequence: CAWSGRQNTEAFF. The rearrangement uses TRBV30 and TRBJ1-1; no reliable D call. CDR1 is GTSNPN, CDR2 SVGIG, per germline (reference sequence). V lost 1 base and J 1 base, leaving 7 bases between the germline ends. The CDR3 loop spans 13 amino acids.

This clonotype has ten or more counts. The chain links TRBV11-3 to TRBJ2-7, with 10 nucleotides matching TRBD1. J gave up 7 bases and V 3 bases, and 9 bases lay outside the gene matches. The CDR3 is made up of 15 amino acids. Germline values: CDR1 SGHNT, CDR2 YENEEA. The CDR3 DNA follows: TGTGCCAGCAGCTTTGGGACAGGGGCTCCCGGAGAGCAGTACTTC. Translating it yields CASSFGTGAPGEQYF. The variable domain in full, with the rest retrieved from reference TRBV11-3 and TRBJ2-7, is EAGVVQSPRYKIIEKKQPVAFWCNPISGHNTLYWYLQNLGQGPELLIRYENEEAVDDSQLPKDRFSAERLKGVDSTLKIQPAELGDSAVYLCASSFGTGAPGEQYFGPGTRLTVT.

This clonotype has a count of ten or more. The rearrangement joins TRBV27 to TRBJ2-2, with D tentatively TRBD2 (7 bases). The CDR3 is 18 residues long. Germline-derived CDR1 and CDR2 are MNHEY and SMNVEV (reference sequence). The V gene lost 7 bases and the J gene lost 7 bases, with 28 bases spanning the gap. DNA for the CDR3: TGTGCCAGCACTTGGGGGCTGGGAGGGGCACAACGGATCGGGGAGCTGTTTTTT. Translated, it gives CASTWGLGGAQRIGELFF.

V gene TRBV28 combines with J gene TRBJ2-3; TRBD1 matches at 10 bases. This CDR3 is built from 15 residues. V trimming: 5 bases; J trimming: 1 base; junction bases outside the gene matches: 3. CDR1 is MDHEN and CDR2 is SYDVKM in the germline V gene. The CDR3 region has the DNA TGTGCCAGCAGTATAGGACAGGGGGGCACAGATACGCAGTATTTT. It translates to CASSIGQGGTDTQYF. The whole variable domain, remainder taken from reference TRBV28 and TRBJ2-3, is DVKVTQSSRYLVKRTGEKVFLECVQDMDHENMFWYRQDPGLGLRLIYFSYDVKMKEKGDIPEGYSVSREKKERFSLILESASTNQTSMYLCASSIGQGGTDTQYFGPGTRLTVL.

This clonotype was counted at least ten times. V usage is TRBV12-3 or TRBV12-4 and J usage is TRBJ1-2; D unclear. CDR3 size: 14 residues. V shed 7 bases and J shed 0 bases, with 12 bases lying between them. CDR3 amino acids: CASTRVPANYGYTF. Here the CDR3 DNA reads TGTGCCAGCACTCGGGTCCCAGCTAACTATGGCTACACCTTC.

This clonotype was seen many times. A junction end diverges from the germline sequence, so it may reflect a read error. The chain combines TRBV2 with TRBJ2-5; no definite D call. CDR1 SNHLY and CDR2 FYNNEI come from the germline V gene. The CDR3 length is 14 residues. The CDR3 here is CASSERKLKIGLNF. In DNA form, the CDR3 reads TGTGCCAGCAGTGAGAGGAAACTGAAAATCGGTCTTAACTTC.

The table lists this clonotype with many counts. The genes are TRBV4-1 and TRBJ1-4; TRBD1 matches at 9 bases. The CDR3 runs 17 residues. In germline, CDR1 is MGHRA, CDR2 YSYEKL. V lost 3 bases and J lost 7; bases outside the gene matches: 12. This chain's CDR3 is CASSHSPTGGGSEKLFF. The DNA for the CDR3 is TGCGCCAGCAGCCATTCACCCACAGGGGGCGGGAGTGAAAAACTGTTTTTT.